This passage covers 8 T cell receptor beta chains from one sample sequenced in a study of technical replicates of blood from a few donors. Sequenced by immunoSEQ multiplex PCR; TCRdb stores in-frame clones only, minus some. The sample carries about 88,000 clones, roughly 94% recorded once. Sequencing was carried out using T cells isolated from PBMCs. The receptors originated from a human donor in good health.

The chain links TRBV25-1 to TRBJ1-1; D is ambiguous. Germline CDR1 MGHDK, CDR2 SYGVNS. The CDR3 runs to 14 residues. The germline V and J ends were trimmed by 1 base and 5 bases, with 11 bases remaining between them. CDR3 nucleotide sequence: TGTGCCAGCAGTGAATTAGGAGCGAGAACTGAAGCTTTCTTT. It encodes CASSELGARTEAFF. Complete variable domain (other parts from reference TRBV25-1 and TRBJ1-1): EADIYQTPRYLVIGTGKKITLECSQTMGHDKMYWYQQDPGMELHLIHYSYGVNSTEKGDLSSESTVSRIRTEHFPLTLESARPSHTSQYLCASSELGARTEAFFGQGTRLTVV.

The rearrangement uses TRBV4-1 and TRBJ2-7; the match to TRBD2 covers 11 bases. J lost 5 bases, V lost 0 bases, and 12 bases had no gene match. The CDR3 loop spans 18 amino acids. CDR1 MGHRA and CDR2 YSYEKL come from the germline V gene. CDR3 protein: CASSQDRGGTSGLHEQYF. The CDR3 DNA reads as TGCGCCAGCAGCCAAGATCGTGGTGGGACTAGCGGCCTCCACGAGCAGTACTTC.

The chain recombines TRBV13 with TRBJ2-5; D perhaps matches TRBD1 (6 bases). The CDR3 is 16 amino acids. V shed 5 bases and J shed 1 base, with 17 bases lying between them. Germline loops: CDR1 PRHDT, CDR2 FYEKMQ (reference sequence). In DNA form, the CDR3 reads TGTGCCAGCAGCCCGCCTCCGGGACACGGCCAAGAGACCCAGTACTTC. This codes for CASSPPPGHGQETQYF.

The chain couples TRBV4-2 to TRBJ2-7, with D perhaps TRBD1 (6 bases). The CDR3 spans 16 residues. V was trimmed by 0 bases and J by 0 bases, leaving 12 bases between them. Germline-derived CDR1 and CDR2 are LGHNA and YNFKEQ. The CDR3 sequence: CASSQDSQGSSYEQYF. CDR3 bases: TGTGCCAGCAGCCAAGACTCGCAGGGGAGCTCCTACGAGCAGTACTTC.

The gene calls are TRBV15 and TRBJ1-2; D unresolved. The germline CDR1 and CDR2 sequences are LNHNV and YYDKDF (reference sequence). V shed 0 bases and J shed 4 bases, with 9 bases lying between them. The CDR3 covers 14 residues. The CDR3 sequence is CATSRDTGSYGYTF. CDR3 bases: TGTGCCACCAGCAGAGATACGGGGAGCTATGGCTACACCTTC. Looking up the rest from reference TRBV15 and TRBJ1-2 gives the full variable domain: DAMVIQNPRYQVTQFGKPVTLSCSQTLNHNVMYWYQQKSSQAPKLLFHYYDKDFNNEADTPDNFQSRRPNTSFCFLDIRSPGLGDTAMYLCATSRDTGSYGYTFGSGTRLTVV.

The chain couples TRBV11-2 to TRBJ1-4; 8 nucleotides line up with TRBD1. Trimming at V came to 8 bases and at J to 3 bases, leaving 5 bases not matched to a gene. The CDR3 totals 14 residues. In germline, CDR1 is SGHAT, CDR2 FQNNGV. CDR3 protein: CASHRTGSNEKLFF. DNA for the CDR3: TGTGCCAGCCACAGGACAGGGTCTAATGAAAAACTGTTTTTT.

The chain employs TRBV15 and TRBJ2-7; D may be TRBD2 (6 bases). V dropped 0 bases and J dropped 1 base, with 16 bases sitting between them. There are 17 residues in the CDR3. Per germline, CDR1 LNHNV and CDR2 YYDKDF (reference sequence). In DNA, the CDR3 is TGTGCCACCAGCAGAGATGCTCGGGGGAGGCTATCCTACGAGCAGTACTTC. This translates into CATSRDARGRLSYEQYF.

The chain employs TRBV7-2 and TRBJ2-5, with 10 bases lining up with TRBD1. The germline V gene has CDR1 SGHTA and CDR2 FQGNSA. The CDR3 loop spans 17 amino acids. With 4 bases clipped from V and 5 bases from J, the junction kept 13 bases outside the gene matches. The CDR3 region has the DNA TGTGCCAGCAGCTCGGGTGGGGGACAGGGGAGGAGGGAGACCCAGTACTTC. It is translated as CASSSGGGQGRRETQYF. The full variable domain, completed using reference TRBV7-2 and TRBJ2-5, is GAGVSQSPSNKVTEKGKDVELRCDPISGHTALYWYRQSLGQGLEFLIYFQGNSAPDKSGLPSDRFSAERTGGSVSTLTIQRTQQEDSAVYLCASSSGGGQGRRETQYFGPGTRLLVL.